This section outlines one T cell receptor beta chain sequence together with its context. Its specificity is unknown. These data originate in a study of cytomegalovirus exposure and HLA in healthy donors. As for the study in general: Within the Caucasian-associated ancestry cluster were around 80% of the roughly 400 genotyped donors.

Researchers ran the PCR with 60 Vbeta and 13 Jbeta primers. Generated by immunoSEQ multiplex PCR, the TCRdb table keeps only in-frame clones and is missing some. Here the sample spans hundreds of thousands of clones, 85% to 90% being singletons. General observations from the study: A later analysis linked a missense variant in DCLRE1C to the trimming of TCR beta V and J genes. Reports credit the classifier with highly specific, highly sensitive diagnosis of cytomegalovirus status. Later analysis showed most CMV-associated TCR beta chains appearing HLA-restricted.

Germline CDR1 and CDR2: SEHNR and FQNEAQ (reference sequence). This CDR3 contains 14 residues. The ends were cut back, 1 base at V and 8 bases at J, with 14 bases in the middle. The V call is TRBV7-9, the J call TRBJ1-1, with D perhaps matching TRBD1 (5 bases). The material sequenced was PBMCs. This receptor was taken from a woman younger than 35 in good health and CMV-seronegative. The CDR3 region has the DNA TGTGCCAGCAGCTTAGGCAGTACTCACAGGGAAGCTTTCTTT. Its translation is CASSLGSTHREAFF.